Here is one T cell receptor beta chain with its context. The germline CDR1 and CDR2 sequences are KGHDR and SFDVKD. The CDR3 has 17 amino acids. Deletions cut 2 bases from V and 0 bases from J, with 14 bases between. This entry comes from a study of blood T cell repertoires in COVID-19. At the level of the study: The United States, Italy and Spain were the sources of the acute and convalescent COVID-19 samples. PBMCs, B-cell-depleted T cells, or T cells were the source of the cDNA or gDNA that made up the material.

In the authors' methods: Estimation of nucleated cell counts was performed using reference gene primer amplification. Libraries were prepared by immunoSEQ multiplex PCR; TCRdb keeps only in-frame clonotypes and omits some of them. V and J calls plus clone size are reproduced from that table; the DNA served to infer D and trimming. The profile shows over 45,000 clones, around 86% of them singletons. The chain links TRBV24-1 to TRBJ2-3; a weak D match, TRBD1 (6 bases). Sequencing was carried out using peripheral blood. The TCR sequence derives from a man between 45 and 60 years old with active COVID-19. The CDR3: CATSDSPLGQSTDTQYF. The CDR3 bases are TGTGCCACCAGTGATTCCCCACTTGGACAGAGCACAGATACGCAGTATTTT.